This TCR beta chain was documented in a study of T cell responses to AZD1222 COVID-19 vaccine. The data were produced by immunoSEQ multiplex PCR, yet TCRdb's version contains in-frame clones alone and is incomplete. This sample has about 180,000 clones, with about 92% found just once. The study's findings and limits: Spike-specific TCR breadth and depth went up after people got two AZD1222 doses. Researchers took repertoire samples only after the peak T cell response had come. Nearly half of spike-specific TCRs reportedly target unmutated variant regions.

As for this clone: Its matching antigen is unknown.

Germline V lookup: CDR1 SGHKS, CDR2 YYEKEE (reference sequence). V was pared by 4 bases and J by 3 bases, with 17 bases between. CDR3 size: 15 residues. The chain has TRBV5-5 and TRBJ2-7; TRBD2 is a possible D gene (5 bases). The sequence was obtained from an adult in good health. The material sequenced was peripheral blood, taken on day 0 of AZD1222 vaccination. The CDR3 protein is CASSPEEIDIYEQYF. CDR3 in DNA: TGTGCCAGCAGCCCGGAGGAGATAGATATCTACGAGCAGTACTTC.